The entry below describes one T cell receptor (beta chain). The data are from a study of control samples from healthy donors and cancer patients. Generated by immunoSEQ multiplex PCR, the TCRdb table keeps only in-frame clones and is missing some. The sample includes 60,000 to 95,000 clones, 75% to 90% of them seen just once. The CDR3 covers 18 residues. Germline V gene lookup returns CDR1 SGHDN and CDR2 FVKESK. Trimming removed 3 bases from V and 4 bases from J, with 22 bases in between. This chain connects TRBV14 to TRBJ2-1; D might be TRBD2 (6 bases). Source material: blood. The sequence was obtained from a man in his fifties in good health. The CDR3 DNA follows: TGTGCCAGCAGCCATTCTACTGCGGGGCAGGGTCCTTACAATGAGCAGTTCTTC. Its protein is CASSHSTAGQGPYNEQFF.